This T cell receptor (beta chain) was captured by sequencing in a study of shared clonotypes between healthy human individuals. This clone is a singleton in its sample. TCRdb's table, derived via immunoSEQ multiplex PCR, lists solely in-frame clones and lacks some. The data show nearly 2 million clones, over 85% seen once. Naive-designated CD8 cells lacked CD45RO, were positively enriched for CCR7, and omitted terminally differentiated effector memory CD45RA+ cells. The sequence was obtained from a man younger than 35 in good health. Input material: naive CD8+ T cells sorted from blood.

The CDR3 region has the DNA TGTGCCAGCAGTTCACAGGGGTACAATCAGCCCCAGCATTTT. Amino acid sequence: CASSSQGYNQPQHF. The genes are TRBV27 and TRBJ1-5; 7 nucleotides match TRBD1. In germline, CDR1 is MNHEY, CDR2 SMNVEV (reference sequence). Losses at the gene ends were 4 bases for V and 3 bases for J; bases not matched to a gene: 3. There are 14 residues in the CDR3.